The 10 T cell receptor beta chains reported below all come from one sample, sequenced in a study of cytomegalovirus exposure and HLA in healthy donors. Primers: 60 Vbeta forward and 13 Jbeta reverse. Here immunoSEQ multiplex PCR was the method, and the copy in TCRdb shows in-frame clones only, minus some. The sample totals approximately 50,000 clones. The sample was PBMCs. The receptors were sampled from a female donor in good health and CMV-seronegative.

V usage is TRBV11-2 and J usage is TRBJ2-5, with 14 bases that match TRBD2. J gave up 10 bases and V 3 bases, and 7 bases lay outside the gene matches. Germline CDR1 SGHAT, CDR2 FQNNGV. CDR3 size: 15 residues. DNA for the CDR3: TGTGCCAGCAGCTTGGATCCCGGGACTAGCGGGAGCCAGTACTTC. Translating gives CASSLDPGTSGSQYF.

The chain recombines TRBV5-1 with TRBJ1-2, with D uncertain. The germline CDR1 and CDR2 sequences are SGHRS and YFSETQ. This CDR3 has 13 amino acids. V was cut by 2 bases and J by 3 bases, with 8 bases left in between. The CDR3, as DNA: TGCGCCAGCAGCTTTACACAAGACTATGGCTACACCTTC. It encodes CASSFTQDYGYTF.

V usage is TRBV15 and J usage is TRBJ1-1, with TRBD1 matching 9 bases. This CDR3 has 15 amino acids. V was clipped by 6 bases and J by 3 bases; unmatched bases: 8. The germline CDR1 and CDR2 sequences are LNHNV and YYDKDF (reference sequence). DNA of the CDR3: TGTGCCACCAGTCCCGACAGGGGGGGCTACACTGAAGCTTTCTTT. Its protein is CATSPDRGGYTEAFF.

The rearrangement joins TRBV7-3 to TRBJ2-7, with 8 bases identical to TRBD2. The CDR3 is made up of 17 amino acids. The germline V gene encodes CDR1 SGHTA and CDR2 FQGTGA. With 1 base clipped from V and 1 base from J, the junction kept 9 bases outside the gene matches. The CDR3 sequence: CASSLIGAAGGSYEQYF. The CDR3 DNA follows: TGTGCCAGCAGCTTAATAGGTGCTGCGGGGGGTTCCTACGAGCAGTACTTC.

The rearrangement uses TRBV6-5 and TRBJ1-1, with D unclear. V lost 2 bases and J 1 base, leaving 5 bases between the germline ends. The CDR3 has 13 residues. In germline, CDR1 is MNHEY, CDR2 SVGAGI. The CDR3 bases are TGTGCCAGCAGTTACAGCCAGAACACTGAAGCTTTCTTT. It encodes CASSYSQNTEAFF.

V is TRBV2 and J is TRBJ2-7; TRBD1 matches 12 bases. Losses at the gene ends were 8 bases for V and 5 bases for J; bases not matched to a gene: 7. CDR1 is SNHLY, CDR2 FYNNEI, per germline. This CDR3 contains 14 residues. CDR3 in amino acids: CASGGTGGFNEQYF. The CDR3 DNA reads TGTGCCAGCGGGGGGACAGGGGGCTTCAACGAGCAGTACTTC.

The chain couples TRBV5-6 to TRBJ1-3, with D possibly being TRBD1 (5 bases). The ends were cut back, 1 base at V and 5 bases at J, with 19 bases in the middle. Germline V gives CDR1 SGHDT, CDR2 YYEEEE. The CDR3 is 17 residues long. CDR3 protein: CASSLNPHGHSRNTIYF. In DNA, the CDR3 is TGTGCCAGCAGCTTGAATCCCCACGGACACTCCCGAAACACCATATATTTT.

The chain couples TRBV9 to TRBJ2-1, with 9 bases fitting TRBD2. V lost 0 bases to trimming and J lost 6 bases; unmatched junction nucleotides: 10. The CDR3 sequence is 17 residues long. Germline lookup yields CDR1 SGDLS and CDR2 YYNGEE. CDR3 bases: TGTGCCAGCAGCGTAGGTGGGGGGACTAGCTCCCCCAATGAGCAGTTCTTC. Its translation: CASSVGGGTSSPNEQFF.

The chain couples TRBV5-4 to TRBJ1-1; the D is unclear. Per the germline V gene, CDR1 is SGHNT and CDR2 is YYREEE (reference sequence). V was cut by 0 bases and J by 5 bases, with 5 bases left in between. The CDR3 length is 12 residues. The CDR3 spells CASSLARTEAFF. Here the CDR3 DNA reads TGTGCCAGCAGCTTGGCGAGGACTGAAGCTTTCTTT.

The chain employs TRBV4-1 and TRBJ2-1; D is perhaps TRBD1 (6 bases). V was shortened by 4 bases and J by 3 bases, with 16 bases between the two germline ends. This CDR3 has 16 residues. Per germline, CDR1 MGHRA and CDR2 YSYEKL. The CDR3 protein is CASSPLKAQGYNEQFF. CDR3 bases: TGCGCCAGCAGCCCCCTGAAGGCACAGGGCTACAATGAGCAGTTCTTC.